These 4 T cell receptor beta chains share one sample of origin, sequenced in a study of sequential checkpoint blockade in melanoma. Assay: immunoSEQ multiplex PCR; the TCRdb copy retains only in-frame clones and omits some. The table has 6,000 to 6,500 clones, roughly 26% seen once. Treatment in this sample: randomized to nivolumab then ipilimumab (arm A) or the reverse (arm B). Sequencing was performed on tumor tissue (inferred from file names), taken from a patient given nivolumab and ipilimumab in sequence. These receptor sequences come from a human donor with melanoma.

This clone turned up a few times. This chain connects TRBV30 to TRBJ1-4, with D uncertain. Trimming took 1 base from V and 8 from J, leaving 17 bases between them. This CDR3 has 15 amino acids. Per the germline V gene, CDR1 is GTSNPN and CDR2 is SVGIG (reference sequence). CDR3 in amino acids: CAWSDPLRSGEKLFF. As DNA, the CDR3 is TGTGCCTGGAGTGACCCCCTGAGGTCGGGGGAAAAACTGTTTTTT.

This clone was seen a handful of times. The V and J genes are TRBV11-3 and TRBJ2-7, with TRBD1 identical over 12 bases. V gave up 3 bases and J gave up 2 bases; unmatched junction bases: 8. This CDR3 spans 17 amino acids. In germline, CDR1 is SGHNT, CDR2 YENEEA. CDR3 amino acids: CASSFGTGGFVTYEQYF. In DNA, the CDR3 is TGTGCCAGCAGCTTCGGGACAGGGGGCTTTGTGACCTACGAGCAGTACTTC.

This clone occurred a few times. The chain uses TRBV9 and TRBJ2-1; possibly TRBD1 or TRBD2 for D (5 bases each). Germline lookup yields CDR1 SGDLS and CDR2 YYNGEE. This CDR3 comprises 16 residues. Trimming stripped 1 base from V and 0 bases from J, with 11 bases between. The CDR3 is CASSVQGTTSYNEQFF. The DNA of the CDR3 is TGTGCCAGCAGCGTACAAGGGACGACCTCCTACAATGAGCAGTTCTTC.

This chain connects TRBV28 to TRBJ1-2; D is possibly TRBD1 (6 bases). Trimming removed 6 bases at V and 4 bases at J, with 12 bases between. This CDR3 comprises 13 residues. The germline V gene encodes CDR1 MDHEN and CDR2 SYDVKM. In DNA, the CDR3 is TGTGCCAGCAGGTACAGGGCCAGCTATGGCTACACCTTC. It codes for CASRYRASYGYTF.